These T cell receptor beta chains were read from a single sample in a study of Ad26.COV2.S vaccination and SARS-CoV-2 variants. The repertoire was sequenced with immunoSEQ multiplex PCR; TCRdb's copy has only in-frame clones and lacks some. Found here are hundreds of thousands of clones, 89% of them singletons; the top ten hold nearly 1.5%. The input for sequencing was peripheral blood, taken in a trial of Ad26.COV2.S vaccine versus placebo. Receptor source: a person aged 18-60 years who received the Ad26.COV2.S COVID-19 vaccine or a placebo. The CDR3 runs from the conserved cysteine through the conserved F or W. D genes are given only for firm matches. Rows may omit the clone size; those that give it use once, few, many or a size class.

-	TRBJ2-7	TRBV18	TRBD1	CASSPRDRDPYEQYF	TGTGCCAGCTCACCTAGGGACAGGGACCCCTACGAGCAGTACTTC
few	TRBJ1-3	TRBV18	TRBD1	CASSPLVPGQGSGNTIYF	TGTGCCAGCTCACCCCTAGTCCCGGGACAGGGATCTGGAAACACCATATATTTT
-	TRBJ1-2	TRBV7-2	-	CASSLSDNTNYGYTF	TGTGCCAGCAGCTTATCGGACAACACTAACTATGGCTACACCTTC
-	TRBJ1-3	TRBV10-3	-	CAISELPVLSGNTIYF	TGTGCCATCAGTGAGTTGCCAGTCCTTTCTGGAAACACCATATATTTT
-	TRBJ2-1	TRBV11-3	-	CASSLGRSNEQFF	TGTGCCAGCAGCTTAGGCAGGAGCAATGAGCAGTTCTTC
-	TRBJ1-5	TRBV30	TRBD1	CAWSGKDRGEVEPQHF	TGTGCCTGGAGTGGAAAGGACAGGGGGGAAGTTGAGCCCCAGCATTTT
-	TRBJ1-1	TRBV12-3/TRBV12-4	TRBD1	CASSIGQGAEAFF	TGTGCCAGCAGTATTGGGCAGGGGGCTGAAGCTTTCTTT
-	TRBJ2-1	TRBV5-6	TRBD2	CASSLDAGGGNEQFF	TGTGCCAGCAGCTTGGACGCGGGAGGAGGGAATGAGCAGTTCTTC
-	TRBJ2-1	TRBV27	TRBD2	CASSSPSGSLNEQFF	TGTGCCAGCAGCTCCCCTAGCGGGAGTCTCAATGAGCAGTTCTTC
-	TRBJ2-7	TRBV6-6	TRBD1	CASLYRDRVWEQYF	TGTGCCAGCCTCTACCGGGACAGGGTGTGGGAGCAGTACTTC
-	TRBJ1-2	TRBV2	-	CASSLYREAYGYTF	TGTGCCAGCAGTCTCTACAGGGAGGCCTATGGCTACACCTTC
-	TRBJ2-5	TRBV15	-	CATSRDRADQETQYF	TGTGCCACCAGCAGAGATCGGGCAGACCAAGAGACCCAGTACTTC
-	TRBJ1-2	TRBV7-9	TRBD1	CASRLQGARGYTF	TGTGCCAGCAGATTACAGGGGGCGCGTGGCTACACCTTC
-	TRBJ1-2	TRBV15	-	CATSSVVTDYGYTF	TGTGCCACCAGCAGTGTCGTGACGGATTATGGCTACACCTTC
-	TRBJ1-2	TRBV4-3	-	CASSQDQGKGGYGYTF	TGCGCCAGCAGCCAAGATCAAGGCAAAGGGGGTTATGGCTACACCTTC
-	TRBJ1-1	TRBV9	-	CASSVVANTEAFF	TGTGCCAGCAGCGTGGTAGCGAACACTGAAGCTTTCTTT
once	TRBJ1-2	TRBV4-3	TRBD1	CASSQGTGTYGYTF	TGCGCCAGCAGCCAAGGGACAGGGACCTATGGCTACACCTTC
-	TRBJ1-1	TRBV7-2	-	CASSPNRVSEAFF	TGTGCCAGCAGCCCAAACAGGGTATCTGAAGCTTTCTTT
-	TRBJ2-6	TRBV7-3	-	CASSLSPGSGANVLTF	TGTGCCAGCAGCTTAAGCCCCGGCTCTGGGGCCAACGTCCTGACTTTC
-	TRBJ2-3	TRBV18	-	CASSTFDRDTQYF	TGTGCCAGCTCAACATTCGACAGGGATACGCAGTATTTT
-	TRBJ2-7	TRBV6-2/TRBV6-3	-	CASSLDTYEQYF	TGTGCCAGCAGTTTAGATACCTACGAGCAGTACTTC
-	TRBJ1-2	TRBV30	TRBD1	CAWSRGQGRNGYTF	TGTGCCTGGAGTAGGGGACAGGGGCGGAATGGCTACACCTTC